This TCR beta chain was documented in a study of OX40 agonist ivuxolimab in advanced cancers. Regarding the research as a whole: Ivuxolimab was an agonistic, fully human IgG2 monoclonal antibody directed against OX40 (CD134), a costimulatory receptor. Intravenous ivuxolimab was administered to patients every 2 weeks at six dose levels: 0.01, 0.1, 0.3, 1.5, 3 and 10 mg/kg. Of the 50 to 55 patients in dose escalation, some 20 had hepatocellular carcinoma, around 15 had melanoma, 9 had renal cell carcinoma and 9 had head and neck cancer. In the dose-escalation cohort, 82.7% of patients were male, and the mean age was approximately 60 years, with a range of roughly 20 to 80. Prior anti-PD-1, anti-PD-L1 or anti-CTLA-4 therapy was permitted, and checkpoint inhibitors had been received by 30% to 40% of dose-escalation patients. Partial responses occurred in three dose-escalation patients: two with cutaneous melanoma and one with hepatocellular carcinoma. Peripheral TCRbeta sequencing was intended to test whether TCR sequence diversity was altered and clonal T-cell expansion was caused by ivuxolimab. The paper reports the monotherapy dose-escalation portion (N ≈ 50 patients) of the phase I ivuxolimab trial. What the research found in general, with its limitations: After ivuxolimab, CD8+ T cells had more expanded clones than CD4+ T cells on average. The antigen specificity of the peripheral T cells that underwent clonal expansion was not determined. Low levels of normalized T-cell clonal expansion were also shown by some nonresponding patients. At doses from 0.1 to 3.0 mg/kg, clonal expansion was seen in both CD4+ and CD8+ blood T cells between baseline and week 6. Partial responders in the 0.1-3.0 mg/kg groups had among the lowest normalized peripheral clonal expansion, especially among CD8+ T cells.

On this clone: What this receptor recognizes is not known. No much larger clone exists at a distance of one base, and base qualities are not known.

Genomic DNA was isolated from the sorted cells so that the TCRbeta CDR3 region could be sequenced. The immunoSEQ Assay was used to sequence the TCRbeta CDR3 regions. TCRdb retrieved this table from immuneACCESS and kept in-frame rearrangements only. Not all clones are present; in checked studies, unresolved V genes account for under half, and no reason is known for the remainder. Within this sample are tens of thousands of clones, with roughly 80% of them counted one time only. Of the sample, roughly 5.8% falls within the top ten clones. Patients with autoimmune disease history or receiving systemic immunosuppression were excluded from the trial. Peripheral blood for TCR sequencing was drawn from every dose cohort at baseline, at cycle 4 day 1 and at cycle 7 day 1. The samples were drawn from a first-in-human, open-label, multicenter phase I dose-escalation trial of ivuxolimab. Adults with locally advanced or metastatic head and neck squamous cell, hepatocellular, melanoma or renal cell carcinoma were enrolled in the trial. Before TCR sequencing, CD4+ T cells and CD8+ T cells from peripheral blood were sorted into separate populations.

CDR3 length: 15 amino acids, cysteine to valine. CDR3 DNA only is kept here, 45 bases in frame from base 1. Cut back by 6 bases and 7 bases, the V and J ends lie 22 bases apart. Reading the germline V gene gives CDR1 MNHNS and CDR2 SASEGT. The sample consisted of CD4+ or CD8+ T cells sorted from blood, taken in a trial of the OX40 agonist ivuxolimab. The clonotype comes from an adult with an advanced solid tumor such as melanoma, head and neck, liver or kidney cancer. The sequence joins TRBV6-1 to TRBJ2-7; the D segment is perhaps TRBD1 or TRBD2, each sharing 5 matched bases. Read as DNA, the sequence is TGTGCCAGCAGCACCGTCGGGGCTTCCTTTGAAGAGCAGTACGTC. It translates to CASSTVGASFEEQYV.